Listed here is a single T cell receptor (beta chain). Its antigen is still unknown. The data were taken from a study of radiation and T cells in renal cell carcinoma. As for the study in general: Nephrectomy followed 15 Gy stereotactic body radiation by 4 weeks. Study-level results: Top tumor clonotypes rose in blood 2 weeks post-radiation, then contracted.

Here immunoSEQ multiplex PCR was the method, and the copy in TCRdb shows in-frame clones only, minus some. The sample holds 95,000 or so clones, 70% to 90% seen once. Time point specified: baseline pretreatment blood. Treatment: 15 Gy SBRT to primary tumor, nephrectomy 4 weeks later. The specimen comprised blood, sampled from a patient whose treatment included radiotherapy and nephrectomy. This TCR was sampled from a man aged 50-59 years with renal cell carcinoma.

CDR3 in amino acids: CASVRQDLLDTEAFF. The CDR3 bases are TGTGCCAGCGTAAGACAGGATCTGTTGGACACTGAAGCTTTCTTT. The chain employs TRBV28 and TRBJ1-1; D possibly corresponds to TRBD1 (6 bases). The ends were cut back, 8 bases at V and 3 bases at J, with 19 bases in the middle. This CDR3 is built from 15 residues. Per the germline V gene, CDR1 is MDHEN and CDR2 is SYDVKM.